Following are 4 T cell receptor beta chains from one sample sequenced in a study of cytotoxic CD8 clonotypes in ibrutinib-treated CLL. Sequenced by immunoSEQ multiplex PCR; TCRdb stores in-frame clones only, minus some. In the table there are roughly 110,000 clones, roughly 57% of which are singletons. The sample was PBMCs, taken after 24 months of ibrutinib treatment. These receptors all come from a human donor with chronic lymphocytic leukemia.

The V and J genes are TRBV29-1 and TRBJ1-2; TRBD1 matches 7 bases. V was clipped by 3 bases and J by 3 bases; unmatched bases: 7. Germline-derived CDR1 and CDR2 are SQVTM and ANQGSEA. The CDR3 is 14 amino acids. The CDR3 region has the DNA TGCAGCGTTGATAACAGGGGAATCCACTATGGCTACACCTTC. Its translation is CSVDNRGIHYGYTF.

The chain has TRBV7-2 and TRBJ1-1, with D tentatively TRBD1 (6 bases). The CDR3 is 17 amino acids. Looked up from germline, CDR1 is SGHTA and CDR2 is FQGNSA. Trimming pared 1 base from V and 0 bases from J, leaving 15 bases between. The CDR3, as DNA: TGTGCCAGCAGCTTAGTCGTGGGGACAAACATGAACACTGAAGCTTTCTTT. Protein: CASSLVVGTNMNTEAFF.

This rearrangement joins TRBV7-3 to TRBJ2-7; TRBD1 matches 7 bases. V trimming: 5 bases; J trimming: 5 bases; junction bases outside the gene matches: 9. This CDR3 contains 14 residues. CDR1 is SGHTA, CDR2 FQGTGA, per germline. The DNA for the CDR3 is TGTGCCAGCAGCCAGGGGCAGGGGGTAAACGAGCAGTACTTC. This translates into CASSQGQGVNEQYF.

This clone was detected only a few times. V and J are TRBV29-1 and TRBJ1-3; D is unclear. V lost 6 bases, J lost 4 bases, and 7 bases lay in between. This CDR3 contains 11 residues. The V gene's germline CDR1 is SQVTM and CDR2 ANQGSEA. CDR3 DNA: TGCAGCGTGAATACCGGAAACACCATATATTTT. Its protein product is CSVNTGNTIYF.